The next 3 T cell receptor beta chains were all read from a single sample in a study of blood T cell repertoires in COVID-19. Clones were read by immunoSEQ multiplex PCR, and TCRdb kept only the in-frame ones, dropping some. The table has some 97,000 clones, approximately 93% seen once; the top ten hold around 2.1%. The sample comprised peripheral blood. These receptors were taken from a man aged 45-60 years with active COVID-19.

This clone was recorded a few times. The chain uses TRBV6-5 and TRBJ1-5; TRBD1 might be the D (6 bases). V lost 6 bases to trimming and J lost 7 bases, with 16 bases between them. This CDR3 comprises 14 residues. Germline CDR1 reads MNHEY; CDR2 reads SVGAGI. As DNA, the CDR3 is TGTGCCAGCAGAGAGTACACAGGGAACCAGCCCCAGCATTTT. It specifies CASREYTGNQPQHF.

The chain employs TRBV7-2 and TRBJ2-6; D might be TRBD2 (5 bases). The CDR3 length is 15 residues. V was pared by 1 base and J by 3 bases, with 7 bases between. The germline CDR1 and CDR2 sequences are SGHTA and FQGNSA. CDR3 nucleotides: TGTGCCAGCAGCTTAGGAGGGAGTGGGGCCAACGTCCTGACTTTC. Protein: CASSLGGSGANVLTF. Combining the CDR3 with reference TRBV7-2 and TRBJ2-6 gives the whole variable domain GAGVSQSPSNKVTEKGKDVELRCDPISGHTALYWYRQSLGQGLEFLIYFQGNSAPDKSGLPSDRFSAERTGGSVSTLTIQRTQQEDSAVYLCASSLGGSGANVLTFGAGSRLTVL.

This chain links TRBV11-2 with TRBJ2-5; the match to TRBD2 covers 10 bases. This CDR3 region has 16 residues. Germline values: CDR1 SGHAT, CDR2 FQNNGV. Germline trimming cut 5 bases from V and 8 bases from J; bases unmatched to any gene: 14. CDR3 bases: TGTGCCAGCAGCCCCCGGGGAGCGGGAGGGGCTGACACCCAGTACTTC. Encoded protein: CASSPRGAGGADTQYF.